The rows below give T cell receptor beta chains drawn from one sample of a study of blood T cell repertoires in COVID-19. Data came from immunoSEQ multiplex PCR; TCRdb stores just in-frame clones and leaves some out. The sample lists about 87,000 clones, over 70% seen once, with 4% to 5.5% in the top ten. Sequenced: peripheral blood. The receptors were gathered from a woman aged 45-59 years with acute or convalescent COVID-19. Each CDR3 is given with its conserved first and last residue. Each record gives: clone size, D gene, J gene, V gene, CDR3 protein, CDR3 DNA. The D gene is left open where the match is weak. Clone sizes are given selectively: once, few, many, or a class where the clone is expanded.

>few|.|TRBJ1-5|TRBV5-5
CASSLDGGGNQPQHF
TGTGCCAGCAGCTTGGACGGGGGAGGCAATCAGCCCCAGCATTTT
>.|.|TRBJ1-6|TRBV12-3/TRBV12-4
CASSKTGSPLHF
TGTGCCAGCAGTAAGACGGGTTCACCCCTCCACTTT
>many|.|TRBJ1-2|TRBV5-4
CASRPGTGREYGYTF
TGTGCCAGCAGACCCGGGACCGGACGGGAGTATGGCTACACCTTC
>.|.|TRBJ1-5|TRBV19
CASSTTGAPGPQHF
TGTGCCAGTAGTACGACAGGTGCCCCAGGGCCCCAGCATTTT
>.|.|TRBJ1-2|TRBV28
CASSSLAGAITGYTF
TGTGCCAGCAGCTCGTTGGCAGGGGCCATTACGGGCTACACCTTC
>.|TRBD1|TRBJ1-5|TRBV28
CASSINRGLNQPQHF
TGTGCCAGCAGCATAAACAGGGGGCTGAATCAGCCCCAGCATTTT
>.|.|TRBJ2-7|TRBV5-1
CASSLGGYEQYF
TGCGCCAGCAGCTTGGGCGGGTACGAGCAGTACTTC
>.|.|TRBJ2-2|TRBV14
CASSQAPRRELFF
TGTGCCAGCAGCCAAGCCCCCAGGCGGGAGCTGTTTTTT
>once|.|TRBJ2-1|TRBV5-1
CASSLGQAYNNEQFF
TGCGCCAGCAGCTTGGGGCAGGCCTACAACAATGAGCAGTTCTTC
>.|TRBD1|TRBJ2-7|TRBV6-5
CATQTLRTGDEQYF
TGTGCCACCCAGACTCTTCGGACAGGAGACGAGCAGTACTTC
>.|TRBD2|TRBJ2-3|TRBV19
CASSSSGGAPADTQYF
TGTGCCAGTAGTTCTAGCGGGGGGGCCCCCGCAGATACGCAGTATTTT
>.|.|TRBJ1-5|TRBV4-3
CASSQGGNSNQPQHF
TGCGCCAGCAGCCAAGGAGGGAATAGCAATCAGCCCCAGCATTTT
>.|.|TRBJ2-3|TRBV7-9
CASSKQVVRTDTQYF
TGTGCCAGCAGCAAACAGGTGGTGAGGACGGATACGCAGTATTTT
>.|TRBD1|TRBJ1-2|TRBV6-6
CASSGGTGAVYGYTF
TGTGCCAGCAGTGGCGGGACAGGGGCAGTCTATGGCTACACCTTC
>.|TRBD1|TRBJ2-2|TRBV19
CASSRQGTTGELFF
TGTGCCAGTAGTAGACAGGGGACCACCGGGGAGCTGTTTTTT
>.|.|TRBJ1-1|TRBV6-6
CASSSRGKGDTEAFF
TGTGCCAGCAGTTCACGGGGAAAGGGGGACACTGAAGCTTTCTTT
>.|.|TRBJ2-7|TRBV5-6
CASSLKGGPKRGEQYF
TGTGCCAGCAGCTTGAAAGGGGGACCGAAGAGAGGCGAGCAGTACTTC
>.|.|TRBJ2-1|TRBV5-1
CASSLAVGVGEQFF
TGCGCCAGCAGCTTGGCGGTGGGAGTAGGCGAGCAGTTCTTC
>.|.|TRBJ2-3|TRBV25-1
CASSEGWRDGDTQYF
TGTGCCAGCAGTGAAGGCTGGCGGGATGGCGATACGCAGTATTTT
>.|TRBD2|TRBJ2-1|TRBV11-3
CASSARPGLAQFF
TGTGCCAGCAGCGCCCGTCCGGGACTAGCGCAGTTCTTC
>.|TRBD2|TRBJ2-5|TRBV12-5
CASGLEGERGAQTQYF
TGTGCTAGTGGTTTAGAGGGAGAGCGGGGGGCCCAGACCCAGTACTTC
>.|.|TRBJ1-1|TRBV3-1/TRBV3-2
CASFHLGGTEAFF
TGTGCCAGCTTTCACCTAGGGGGAACTGAAGCTTTCTTT
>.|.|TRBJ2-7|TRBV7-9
CASSFAGIVEYEQYF
TGTGCCAGCAGCTTTGCCGGGATAGTGGAGTACGAGCAGTACTTC
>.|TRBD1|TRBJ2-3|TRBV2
CASTLQGASTDTQYF
TGTGCCAGCACCTTACAGGGGGCTAGCACAGATACGCAGTATTTT
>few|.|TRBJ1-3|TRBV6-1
CASSDPTSFSGNTIYF
TGTGCCAGCAGTGATCCAACTTCGTTCTCTGGAAACACCATATATTTT
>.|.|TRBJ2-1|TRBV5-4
CASSEGGHSYNEQFF
TGTGCCAGCAGCGAGGGGGGGCATTCCTACAATGAGCAGTTCTTC
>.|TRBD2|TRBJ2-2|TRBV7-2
CASSLTTSGGAGELFF
TGTGCCAGCAGCTTGACGACTAGCGGGGGGGCCGGGGAGCTGTTTTTT
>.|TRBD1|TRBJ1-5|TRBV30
CAWSPGQGNNQPQHF
TGTGCCTGGAGTCCGGGACAGGGGAATAATCAGCCCCAGCATTTT
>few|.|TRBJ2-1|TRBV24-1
CATSDLRGSNEQFF
TGTGCCACCAGTGATTTAAGGGGCAGTAATGAGCAGTTCTTC
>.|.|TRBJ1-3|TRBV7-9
CASSLGTNSGNTIYF
TGTGCCAGCAGCTTAGGGACAAACTCTGGAAACACCATATATTTT
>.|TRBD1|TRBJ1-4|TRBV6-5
CASGSGGVGEKLFF
TGTGCCAGCGGATCAGGGGGAGTGGGAGAAAAACTGTTTTTT
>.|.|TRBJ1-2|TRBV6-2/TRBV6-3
CASSYSRESYGYTF
TGTGCCAGCAGTTACTCGAGGGAGTCCTATGGCTACACCTTC
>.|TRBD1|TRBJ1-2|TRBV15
CATSPDRNYGYTF
TGTGCCACCAGCCCGGACAGGAACTATGGCTACACCTTC